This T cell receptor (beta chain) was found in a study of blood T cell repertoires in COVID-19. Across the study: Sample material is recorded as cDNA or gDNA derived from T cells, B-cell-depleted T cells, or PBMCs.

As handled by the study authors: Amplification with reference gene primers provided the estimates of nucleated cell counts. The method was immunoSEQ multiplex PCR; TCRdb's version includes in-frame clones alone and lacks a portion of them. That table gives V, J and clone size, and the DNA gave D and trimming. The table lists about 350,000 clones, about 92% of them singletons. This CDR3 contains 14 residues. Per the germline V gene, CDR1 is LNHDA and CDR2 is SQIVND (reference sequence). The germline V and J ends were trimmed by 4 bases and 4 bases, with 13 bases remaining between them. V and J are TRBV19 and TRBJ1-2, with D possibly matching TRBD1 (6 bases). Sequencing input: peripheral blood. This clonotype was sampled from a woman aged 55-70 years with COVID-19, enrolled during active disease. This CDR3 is CASSTYRDGYGYTF. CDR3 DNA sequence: TGTGCCAGTAGTACCTACAGGGATGGCTATGGCTACACCTTC.